This TCR beta chain comes out of a study of T cell repertoires in cytomegalovirus infection. About the research overall: CMV infection and matching HLA type were both indicated by public TCR beta signatures.

TCRdb fed the reads into MiXCR, producing one record per CDR3 protein. The table lists roughly 180,000 distinct CDR3 sequences, 20% to 25% of them singletons. V was clipped by 0 bases and J by 4 bases, with 7 bases between them. CDR3 size: 13 residues. The germline CDR1 and CDR2 sequences are SGHDT and YYEEEE. Study results and limitations: Dominant in the ex vivo response were TCR beta clonotypes restricted by HLA-C and specific for CMV.

This clonotype was detected only a few times. The antigen is undetermined. The rearrangement joins TRBV5-6 to TRBJ1-1, with D tentatively TRBD1 (5 bases). The sequenced sample was CD8+ T cells from cultured PBMCs, obtained from culture after CMV antigen stimulation. The sequence came from a human donor in good health (CMV status not recorded). Some clones in this sample may be carry-over from other donors' samples. This CDR3 reads CASSLAGTTEAFF. For the CDR3, the DNA is TGTGCCAGCAGCTTGGCAGGGACCACTGAAGCTTTCTTT. Looking up the rest from reference TRBV5-6 and TRBJ1-1 gives the full variable domain: DAGVTQSPTHLIKTRGQQVTLRCSPKSGHDTVSWYQQALGQGPQFIFQYYEEEERQRGNFPDRFSGHQFPNYSSELNVNALLLGDSALYLCASSLAGTTEAFFGQGTRLTVV.